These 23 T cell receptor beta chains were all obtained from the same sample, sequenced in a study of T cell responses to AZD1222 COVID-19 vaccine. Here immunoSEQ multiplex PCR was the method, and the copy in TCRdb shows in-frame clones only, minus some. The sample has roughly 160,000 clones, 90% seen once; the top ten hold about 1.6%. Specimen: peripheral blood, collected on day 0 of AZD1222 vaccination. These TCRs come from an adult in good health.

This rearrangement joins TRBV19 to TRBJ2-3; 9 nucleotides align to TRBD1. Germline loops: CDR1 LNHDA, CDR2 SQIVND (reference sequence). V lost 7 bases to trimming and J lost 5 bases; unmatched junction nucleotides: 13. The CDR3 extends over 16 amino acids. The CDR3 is CASTDHRGQGIDTQYF. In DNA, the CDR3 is TGTGCCAGTACCGACCACCGGGGACAGGGAATAGATACGCAGTATTTT.

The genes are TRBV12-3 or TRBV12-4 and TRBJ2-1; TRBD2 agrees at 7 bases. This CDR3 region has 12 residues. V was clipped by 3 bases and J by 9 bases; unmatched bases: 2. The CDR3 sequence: CASSFGEGEQFF. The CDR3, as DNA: TGTGCCAGCAGTTTTGGGGAGGGTGAGCAGTTCTTC.

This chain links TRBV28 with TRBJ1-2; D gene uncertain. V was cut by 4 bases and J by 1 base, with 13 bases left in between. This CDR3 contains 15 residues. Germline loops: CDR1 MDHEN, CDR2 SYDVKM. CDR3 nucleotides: TGTGCCAGCAGTTACCCAGGAGATATTAACTATGGCTACACCTTC. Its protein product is CASSYPGDINYGYTF.

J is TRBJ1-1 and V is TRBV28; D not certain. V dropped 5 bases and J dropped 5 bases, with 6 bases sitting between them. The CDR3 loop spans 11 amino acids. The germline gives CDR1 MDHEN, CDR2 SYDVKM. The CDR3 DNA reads TGTGCCAGCAGTGACGAGACTGAAGCTTTCTTT. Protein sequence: CASSDETEAFF.

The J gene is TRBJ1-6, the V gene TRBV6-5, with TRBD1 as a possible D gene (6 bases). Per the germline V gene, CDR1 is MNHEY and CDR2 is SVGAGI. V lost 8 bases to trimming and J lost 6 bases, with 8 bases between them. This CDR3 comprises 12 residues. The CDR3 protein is CASGGRNSPLHF. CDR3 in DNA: TGTGCCAGCGGGGGCCGTAATTCACCCCTCCACTTT.

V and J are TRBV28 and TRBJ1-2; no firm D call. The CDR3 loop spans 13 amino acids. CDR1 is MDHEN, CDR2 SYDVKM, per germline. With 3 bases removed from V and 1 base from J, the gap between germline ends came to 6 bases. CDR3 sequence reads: CASSFEFNYGYTF. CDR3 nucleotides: TGTGCCAGCAGTTTTGAGTTTAACTATGGCTACACCTTC.

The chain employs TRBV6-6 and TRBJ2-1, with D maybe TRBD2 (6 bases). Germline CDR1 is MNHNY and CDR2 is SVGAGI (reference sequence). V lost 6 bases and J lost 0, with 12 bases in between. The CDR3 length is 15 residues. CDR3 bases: TGTGCCAGCAGGGCCCGGGGGAGCTCCTACAATGAGCAGTTCTTC. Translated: CASRARGSSYNEQFF.

CDR3 amino acids: CASSHELGNIVAKNIQYF. CDR3 nucleotides: TGCGCCAGCAGCCACGAACTAGGGAATATCGTTGCCAAAAACATTCAGTACTTC. This chain joins TRBV4-1 and TRBJ2-4; TRBD2 might be the D (5 bases). Trimming took off 3 bases at V and 1 base at J, with 19 bases between the two ends. The CDR3 covers 18 residues. Germline V CDR1 and CDR2: MGHRA, YSYEKL.

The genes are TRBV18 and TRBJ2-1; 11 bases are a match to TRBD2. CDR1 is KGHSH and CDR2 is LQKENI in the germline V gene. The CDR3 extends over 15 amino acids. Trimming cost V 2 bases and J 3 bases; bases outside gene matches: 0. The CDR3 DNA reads TGTGCCAGCTCACCAGGGACTAGCGGCTACAATGAGCAGTTCTTC. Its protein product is CASSPGTSGYNEQFF.

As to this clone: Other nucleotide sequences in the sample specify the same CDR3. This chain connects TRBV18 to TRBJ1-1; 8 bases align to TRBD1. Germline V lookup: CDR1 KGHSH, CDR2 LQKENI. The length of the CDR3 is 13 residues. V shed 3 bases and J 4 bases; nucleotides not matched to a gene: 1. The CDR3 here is CASSPTGGTEAFF. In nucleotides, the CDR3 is TGTGCCAGCTCACCTACAGGGGGCACTGAAGCTTTCTTT. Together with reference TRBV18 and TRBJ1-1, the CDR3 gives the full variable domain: NAGVMQNPRHLVRRRGQEARLRCSPMKGHSHVYWYRQLPEEGLKFMVYLQKENIIDESGMPKERFSAEFPKEGPSILRIQQVVRGDSAAYFCASSPTGGTEAFFGQGTRLTVV.

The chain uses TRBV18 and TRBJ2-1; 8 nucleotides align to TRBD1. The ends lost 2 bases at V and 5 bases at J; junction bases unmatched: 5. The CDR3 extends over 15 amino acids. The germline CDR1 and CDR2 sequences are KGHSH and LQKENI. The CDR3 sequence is CASSPSGQDHNEQFF. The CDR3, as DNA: TGTGCCAGCTCACCATCGGGACAGGATCACAATGAGCAGTTCTTC.

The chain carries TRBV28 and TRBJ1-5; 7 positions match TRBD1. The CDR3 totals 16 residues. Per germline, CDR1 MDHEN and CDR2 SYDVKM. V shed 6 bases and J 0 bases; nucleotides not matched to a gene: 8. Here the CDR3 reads CASRYGTAYSNQPQHF. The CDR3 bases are TGTGCCAGCAGGTATGGGACAGCTTATAGCAATCAGCCCCAGCATTTT.

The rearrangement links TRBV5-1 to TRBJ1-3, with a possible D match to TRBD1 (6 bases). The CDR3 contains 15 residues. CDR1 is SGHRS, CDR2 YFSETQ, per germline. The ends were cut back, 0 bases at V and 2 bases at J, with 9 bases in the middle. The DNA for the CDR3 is TGCGCCAGCAGCTTGGAGGGGGGAACTGGAAACACCATATATTTT. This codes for CASSLEGGTGNTIYF.

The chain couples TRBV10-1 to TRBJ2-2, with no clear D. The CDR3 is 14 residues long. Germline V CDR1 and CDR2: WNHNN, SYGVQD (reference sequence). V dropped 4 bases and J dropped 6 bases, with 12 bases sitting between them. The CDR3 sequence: CASSGPDEAGELFF. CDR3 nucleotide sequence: TGCGCCAGCAGTGGTCCCGACGAGGCCGGGGAGCTGTTTTTT.

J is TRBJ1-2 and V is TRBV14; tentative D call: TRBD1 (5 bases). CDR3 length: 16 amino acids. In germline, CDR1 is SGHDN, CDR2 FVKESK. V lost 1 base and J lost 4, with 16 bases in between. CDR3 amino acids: CASSQGPPGGGYGYTF. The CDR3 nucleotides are TGTGCCAGCAGCCAAGGCCCTCCTGGGGGAGGCTATGGCTACACCTTC.

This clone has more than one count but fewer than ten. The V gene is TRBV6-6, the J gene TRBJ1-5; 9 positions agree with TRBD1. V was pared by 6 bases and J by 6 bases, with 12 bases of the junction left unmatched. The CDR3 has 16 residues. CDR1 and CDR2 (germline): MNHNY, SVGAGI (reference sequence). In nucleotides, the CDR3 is TGTGCCAGCAGGGGAACTGGACAGGGGTTAGTTCAGCCCCAGCATTTT. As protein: CASRGTGQGLVQPQHF.

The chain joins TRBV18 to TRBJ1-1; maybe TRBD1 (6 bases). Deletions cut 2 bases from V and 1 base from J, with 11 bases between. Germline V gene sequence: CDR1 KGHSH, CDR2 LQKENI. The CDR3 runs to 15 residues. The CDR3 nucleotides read TGTGCCAGCTCACCATTGGCAGGGGCGAACACTGAAGCTTTCTTT. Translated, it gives CASSPLAGANTEAFF.

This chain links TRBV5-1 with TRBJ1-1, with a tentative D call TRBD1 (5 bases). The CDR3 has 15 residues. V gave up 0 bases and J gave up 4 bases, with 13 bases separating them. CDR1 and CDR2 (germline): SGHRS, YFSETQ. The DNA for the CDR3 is TGCGCCAGCAGCTTGGTAGGGAAGGGGAGCACTGAAGCTTTCTTT. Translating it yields CASSLVGKGSTEAFF.

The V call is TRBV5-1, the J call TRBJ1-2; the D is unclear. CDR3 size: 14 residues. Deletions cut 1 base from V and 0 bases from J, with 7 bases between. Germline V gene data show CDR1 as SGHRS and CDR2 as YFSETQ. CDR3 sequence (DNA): TGCGCCAGCAGCTTGCTAGCCCCTAACTATGGCTACACCTTC. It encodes CASSLLAPNYGYTF.

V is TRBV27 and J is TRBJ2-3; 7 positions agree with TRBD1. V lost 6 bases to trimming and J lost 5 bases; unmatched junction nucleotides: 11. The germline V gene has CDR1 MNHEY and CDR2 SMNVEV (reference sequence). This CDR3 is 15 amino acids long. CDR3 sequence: CASRTLGAGGDTQYF. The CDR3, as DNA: TGTGCCAGCAGGACTCTAGGGGCAGGGGGAGATACGCAGTATTTT.

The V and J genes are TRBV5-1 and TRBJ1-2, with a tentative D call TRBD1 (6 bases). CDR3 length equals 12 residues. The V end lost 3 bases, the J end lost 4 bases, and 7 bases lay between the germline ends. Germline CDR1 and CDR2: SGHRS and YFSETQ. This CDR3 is CASSSQGYGYTF. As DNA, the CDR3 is TGCGCCAGCAGCTCACAGGGCTATGGCTACACCTTC.

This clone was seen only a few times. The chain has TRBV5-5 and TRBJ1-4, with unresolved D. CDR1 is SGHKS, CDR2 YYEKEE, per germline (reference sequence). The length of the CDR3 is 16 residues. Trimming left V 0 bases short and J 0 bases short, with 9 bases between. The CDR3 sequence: CASSLGVTSTNEKLFF. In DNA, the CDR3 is TGTGCCAGCAGCTTGGGTGTCACTTCAACTAATGAAAAACTGTTTTTT.

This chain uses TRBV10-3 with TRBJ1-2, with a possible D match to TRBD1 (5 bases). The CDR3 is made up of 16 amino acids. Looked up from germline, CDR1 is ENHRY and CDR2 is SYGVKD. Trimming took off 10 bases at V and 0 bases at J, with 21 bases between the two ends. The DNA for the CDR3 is TGTGCCACAAGAAGGGACCGGAGTAACTCTAACTATGGCTACACCTTC. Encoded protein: CATRRDRSNSNYGYTF.